Listed below are T cell receptor beta chains from one sample, sequenced in a study of blood T cell repertoires in COVID-19. Data came from immunoSEQ multiplex PCR; TCRdb stores just in-frame clones and leaves some out. The sample has about 98,000 clones; roughly 80% are singletons. Sequenced material: peripheral blood. The receptors were sampled from an elderly woman with acute or convalescent COVID-19. The conserved cysteine and the conserved F or W are not part of the CDR3 here. Each record gives: J gene, V gene, CDR3 protein.

TRBJ2-2,TRBV5-1,ASRPRSGENTGELF
TRBJ2-3,TRBV7-9,ASGRSQDPDTQY
TRBJ1-1,TRBV2,ASSEAGYTEAF
TRBJ1-2,TRBV13,ASSTRQSYGYT
TRBJ1-2,TRBV2,ASRSQGRVVGYT
TRBJ2-5,TRBV7-2,ASSFFGGWETQY
TRBJ1-6,TRBV3-1/TRBV3-2,ASSQAGGNSPLH
TRBJ2-1,TRBV11-3,ASSLAGTSGNEQF
TRBJ2-2,TRBV4-3,ASSQVAANTGELF
TRBJ2-2,TRBV7-6,ASSPPQGGIPGELF
TRBJ1-1,TRBV30,AWSLSDRGRRWAF
TRBJ1-1,TRBV19,ASSQTALNTEAF
TRBJ2-3,TRBV9,ASSRAGGATDTQY
TRBJ1-1,TRBV6-5,ASSTTGGEAF
TRBJ1-2,TRBV14,ASSQGVAGGHYGYT
TRBJ2-3,TRBV28,ASSEEGRRQGTDTQY
TRBJ2-1,TRBV27,ASTRGQSSYNEQF
TRBJ1-2,TRBV10-3,AISDQGGYT
TRBJ2-5,TRBV15,ATSRGGGTQETQY
TRBJ1-1,TRBV7-2,ASSLLVQGERTEAF
TRBJ1-3,TRBV30,AWSARGSFRNTIY
TRBJ2-7,TRBV18,ASSQGPYEQY
TRBJ1-2,TRBV5-1,ASSLDTGANYGYT
TRBJ2-5,TRBV3-1/TRBV3-2,ASSQEAKTQY
TRBJ2-3,TRBV6-1,ASSETSGGRGDTQY
TRBJ1-3,TRBV28,ASSPPLGGPFLGNTIY
TRBJ2-7,TRBV20-1,SAREGTGRGAYEQY
TRBJ1-2,TRBV2,ASKEWTGAGYGYT
TRBJ2-5,TRBV19,ASTPSGGAGETQY
TRBJ1-2,TRBV11-2,ASSLGGNAYGYT
TRBJ1-4,TRBV5-4,ASSLRGNLNEKLF
TRBJ1-1,TRBV11-2,ASSLSGGGTEAF
TRBJ2-1,TRBV18,ASSPSDYEQF
TRBJ1-1,TRBV5-1,ASSWDRKTEAF
TRBJ2-1,TRBV11-2,ASSAHPGGEQF
TRBJ2-3,TRBV5-5,ASSLAVLSSGGVDTQY
TRBJ2-3,TRBV19,ASSPTGAKTTDTQY
TRBJ1-3,TRBV28,ASGPLNTIY
TRBJ1-6,TRBV7-2,ASSAQGAGNSPLH
TRBJ1-1,TRBV6-5,ASNGGVMNTEAF
TRBJ1-3,TRBV9,ASSVGLSGNTIY
TRBJ1-1,TRBV6-5,ASSRAGEAF
TRBJ1-5,TRBV28,ASSPIPGQGAPRNQPQH
TRBJ1-6,TRBV18,ASSPPGRAANSPLH
TRBJ1-1,TRBV19,ASSMWGTGAMNTEAF
TRBJ2-2,TRBV5-4,ASSVRLAGSTGELF
TRBJ1-1,TRBV28,ASSHLDRLNTEAF
TRBJ2-5,TRBV9,ASSVSGGVNWETQY
TRBJ2-3,TRBV29-1,SVTSGGGTDTQY
TRBJ1-6,TRBV19,ASSRDREGSPLH
TRBJ1-2,TRBV6-2/TRBV6-3,ASSHRQGGYT